This T cell receptor (beta chain) is drawn from a study of T-cell memory formation after mild COVID-19. Looking at the study overall: Most TCR clusters belonged to a single donor. Whole-study results and caveats: Pre-infection memory already had some responding clones, implying cross-reactive memory joined. CD8+ contracting clones occupied EMRA, while CD4+ ones occupied mainly CM and EM.

This CDR3 comprises 15 residues. Germline-derived CDR1 and CDR2 are SGHRS and YFSETQ. With 1 base clipped from V and 3 bases from J, the junction kept 6 bases outside the gene matches. This clonotype was counted a few times. No antigen is known for it. From 5'RACE with constant-segment primers came TCR alpha and TCR beta cDNA libraries that carried sample barcodes and UMIs. MiXCR, applied by TCRdb to the 5' RACE reads, yields one record per CDR3 protein. Here the sample spans over 400,000 distinct CDR3 sequences, 20% to 30% being singletons. The sequence was collected from an adult woman who had mild COVID-19 (a few samples of this study predate the infection). Cell type and time point are not known. This chain links TRBV5-1 with TRBJ1-1; 7 nucleotides align to TRBD1. The specimen was PBMCs or a T cell subset sorted from them (not recorded which). The chain's CDR3 is CASSLRRGPDTEAFF. CDR3 coding DNA: TGCGCCAGCAGCTTGCGGAGGGGGCCGGACACTGAAGCTTTCTTT.